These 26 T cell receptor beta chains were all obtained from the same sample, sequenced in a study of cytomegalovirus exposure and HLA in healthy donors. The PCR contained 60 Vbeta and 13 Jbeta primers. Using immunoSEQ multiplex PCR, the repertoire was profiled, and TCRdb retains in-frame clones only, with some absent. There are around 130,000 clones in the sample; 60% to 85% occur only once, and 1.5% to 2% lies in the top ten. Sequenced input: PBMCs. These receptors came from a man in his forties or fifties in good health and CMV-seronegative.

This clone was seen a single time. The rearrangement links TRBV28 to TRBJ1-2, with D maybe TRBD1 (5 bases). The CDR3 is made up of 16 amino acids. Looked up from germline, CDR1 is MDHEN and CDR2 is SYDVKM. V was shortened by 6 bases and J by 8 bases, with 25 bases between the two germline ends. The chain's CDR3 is CASSPSRRGAGSGYTF. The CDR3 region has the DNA TGTGCCAGCAGCCCGTCTCGGAGGGGCGCGGGATCCGGCTACACCTTC.

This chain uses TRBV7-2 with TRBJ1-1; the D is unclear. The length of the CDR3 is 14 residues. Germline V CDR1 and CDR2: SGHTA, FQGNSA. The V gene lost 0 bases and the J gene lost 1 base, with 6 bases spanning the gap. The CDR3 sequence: CASSLAAGNTEAFF. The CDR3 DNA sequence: TGTGCCAGCAGCTTAGCCGCGGGGAACACTGAAGCTTTCTTT.

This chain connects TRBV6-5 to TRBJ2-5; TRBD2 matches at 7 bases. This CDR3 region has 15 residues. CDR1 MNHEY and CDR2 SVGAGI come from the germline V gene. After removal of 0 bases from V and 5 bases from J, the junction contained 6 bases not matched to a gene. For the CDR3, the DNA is TGTGCCAGCAGTTACTCGGGGGGGTGGGGGGAGACCCAGTACTTC. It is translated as CASSYSGGWGETQYF.

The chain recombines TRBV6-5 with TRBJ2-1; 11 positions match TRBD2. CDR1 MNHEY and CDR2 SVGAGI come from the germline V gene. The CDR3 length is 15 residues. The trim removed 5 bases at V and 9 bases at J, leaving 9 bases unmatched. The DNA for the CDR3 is TGTGCCAGCAGTATACCTAGCGGGGGGACCTTTGAGCAGTTCTTC. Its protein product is CASSIPSGGTFEQFF.

In DNA form, the CDR3 reads TGCGCCAGCAGCCAAAAGGGGGACGAGCAGTACTTC. Protein product: CASSQKGDEQYF. This chain uses TRBV4-1 with TRBJ2-7; maybe TRBD1 (6 bases). The V gene lost 2 bases and the J gene lost 5 bases, with 7 bases spanning the gap. This CDR3 has 12 amino acids. Germline V gives CDR1 MGHRA, CDR2 YSYEKL.

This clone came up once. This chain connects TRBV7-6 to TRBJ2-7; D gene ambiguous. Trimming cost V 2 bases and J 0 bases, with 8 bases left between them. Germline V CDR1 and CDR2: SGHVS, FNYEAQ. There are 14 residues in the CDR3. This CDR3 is CASSLRGNSYEQYF. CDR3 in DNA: TGTGCCAGCAGCTTACGCGGAAACTCCTACGAGCAGTACTTC.

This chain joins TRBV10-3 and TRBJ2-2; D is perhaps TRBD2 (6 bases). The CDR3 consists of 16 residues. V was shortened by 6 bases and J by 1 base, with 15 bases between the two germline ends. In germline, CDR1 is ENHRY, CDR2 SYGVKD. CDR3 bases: TGTGCCATCAGCTTTGGCGCTAGCGAGAACACCGGGGAGCTGTTTTTT. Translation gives CAISFGASENTGELFF.

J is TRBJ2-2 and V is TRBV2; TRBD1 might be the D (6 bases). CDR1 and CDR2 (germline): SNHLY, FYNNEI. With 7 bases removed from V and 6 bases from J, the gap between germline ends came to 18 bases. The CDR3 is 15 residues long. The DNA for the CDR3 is TGTGCCAGCAATCCCCGAGGGGGTGAGCCCGGGGAGCTGTTTTTT. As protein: CASNPRGGEPGELFF.

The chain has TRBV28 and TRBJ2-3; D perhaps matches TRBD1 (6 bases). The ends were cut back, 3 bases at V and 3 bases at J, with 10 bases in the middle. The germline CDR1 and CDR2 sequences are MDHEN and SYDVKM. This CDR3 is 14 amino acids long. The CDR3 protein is CASSLNRATDTQYF. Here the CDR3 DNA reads TGTGCCAGCAGTTTGAACAGGGCTACAGATACGCAGTATTTT.

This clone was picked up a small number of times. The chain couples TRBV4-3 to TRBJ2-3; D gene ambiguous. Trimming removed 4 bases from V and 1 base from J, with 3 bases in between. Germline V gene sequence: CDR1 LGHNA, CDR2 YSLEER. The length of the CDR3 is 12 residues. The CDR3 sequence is CASSPCTDTQYF. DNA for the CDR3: TGCGCCAGCAGCCCTTGCACAGATACGCAGTATTTT.

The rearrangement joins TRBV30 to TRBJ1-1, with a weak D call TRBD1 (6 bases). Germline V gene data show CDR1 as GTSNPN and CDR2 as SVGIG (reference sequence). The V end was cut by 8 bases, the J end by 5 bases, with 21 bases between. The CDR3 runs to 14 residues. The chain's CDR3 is CARGGEGRKTEAFF. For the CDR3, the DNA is TGTGCCCGAGGGGGGGAGGGCCGTAAGACTGAAGCTTTCTTT. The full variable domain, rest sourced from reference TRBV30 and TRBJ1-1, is SQTIHQWPATLVQPVGSPLSLECTVEGTSNPNLYWYRQAAGRGLQLLFYSVGIGQISSEVPQNLSASRPQDRQFILSSKKLLLSDSGFYLCARGGEGRKTEAFFGQGTRLTVV.

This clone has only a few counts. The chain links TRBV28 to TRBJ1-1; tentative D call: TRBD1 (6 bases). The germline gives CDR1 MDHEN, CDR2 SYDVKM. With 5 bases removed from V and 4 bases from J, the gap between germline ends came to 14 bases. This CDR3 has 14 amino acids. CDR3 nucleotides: TGTGCCAGCAGTCTCGCTCGAGGGGGCACTGAAGCTTTCTTT. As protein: CASSLARGGTEAFF.

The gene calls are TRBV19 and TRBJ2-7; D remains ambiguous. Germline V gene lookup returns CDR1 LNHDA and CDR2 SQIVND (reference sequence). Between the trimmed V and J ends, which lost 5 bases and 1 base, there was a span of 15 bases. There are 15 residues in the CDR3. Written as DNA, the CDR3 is TGTGCCAGTAGTCCAACCTTTTGGAGTTCCTACGAGCAGTACTTC. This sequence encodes CASSPTFWSSYEQYF.

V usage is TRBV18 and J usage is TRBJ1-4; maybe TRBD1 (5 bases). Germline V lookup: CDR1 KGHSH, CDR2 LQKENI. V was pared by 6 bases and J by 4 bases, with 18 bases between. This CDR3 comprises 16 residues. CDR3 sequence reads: CASSPRQIALNEKLFF. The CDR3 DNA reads TGTGCCAGCTCCCCTAGACAGATCGCCCTTAATGAAAAACTGTTTTTT. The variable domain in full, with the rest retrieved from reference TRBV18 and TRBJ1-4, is NAGVMQNPRHLVRRRGQEARLRCSPMKGHSHVYWYRQLPEEGLKFMVYLQKENIIDESGMPKERFSAEFPKEGPSILRIQQVVRGDSAAYFCASSPRQIALNEKLFFGSGTQLSVL.

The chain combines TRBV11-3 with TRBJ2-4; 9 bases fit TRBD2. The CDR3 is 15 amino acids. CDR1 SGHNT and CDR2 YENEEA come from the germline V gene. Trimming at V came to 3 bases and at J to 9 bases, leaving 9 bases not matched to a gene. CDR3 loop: CASSLAGGPQGIQYF. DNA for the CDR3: TGTGCCAGCAGCTTGGCGGGAGGGCCGCAGGGCATTCAGTACTTC.

The CDR3 bases are TGTGCCAGCAGCTCAACCGGGACAACAACTAATGAAAAACTGTTTTTT. Protein product: CASSSTGTTTNEKLFF. This sequence joins TRBV28 and TRBJ1-4; TRBD1 might be the D (6 bases). This CDR3 comprises 16 residues. Germline lookup yields CDR1 MDHEN and CDR2 SYDVKM. Between the trimmed V and J ends, which lost 6 bases and 0 bases, there was a span of 14 bases.

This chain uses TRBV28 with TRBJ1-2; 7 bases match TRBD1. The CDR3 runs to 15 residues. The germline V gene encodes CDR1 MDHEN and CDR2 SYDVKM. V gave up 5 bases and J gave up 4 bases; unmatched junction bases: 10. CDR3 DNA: TGTGCCAGCAGTCGACGAGGGGGCGCGGCCTATGGCTACACCTTC. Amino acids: CASSRRGGAAYGYTF.

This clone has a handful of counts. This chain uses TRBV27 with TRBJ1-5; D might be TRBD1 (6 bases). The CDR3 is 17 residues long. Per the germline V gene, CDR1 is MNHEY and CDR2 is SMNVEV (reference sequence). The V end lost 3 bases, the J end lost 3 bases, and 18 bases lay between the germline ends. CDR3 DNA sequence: TGTGCCAGCAGTTTTCTTTGGGGGGGGCGCAACAATCAGCCCCAGCATTTT. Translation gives CASSFLWGGRNNQPQHF.

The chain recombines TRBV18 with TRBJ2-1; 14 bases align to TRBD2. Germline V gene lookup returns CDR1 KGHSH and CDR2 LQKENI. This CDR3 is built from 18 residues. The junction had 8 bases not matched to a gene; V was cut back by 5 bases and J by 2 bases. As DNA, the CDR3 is TGTGCCAGCTCATCCACGGGACTAGCGGGGGAGACCTACAATGAGCAGTTCTTC. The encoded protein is CASSSTGLAGETYNEQFF.

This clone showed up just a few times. CDR3 DNA sequence: TGTGCCAGCAGCTTCTTGGGCGGGGACTCCTACGAGCAGTACTTC. Translating it yields CASSFLGGDSYEQYF. The genes are TRBV5-6 and TRBJ2-7, with D possibly matching TRBD2 (6 bases). Germline CDR1 SGHDT, CDR2 YYEEEE. The CDR3 runs to 15 residues. V lost 2 bases and J 0 bases, leaving 12 bases between the germline ends.

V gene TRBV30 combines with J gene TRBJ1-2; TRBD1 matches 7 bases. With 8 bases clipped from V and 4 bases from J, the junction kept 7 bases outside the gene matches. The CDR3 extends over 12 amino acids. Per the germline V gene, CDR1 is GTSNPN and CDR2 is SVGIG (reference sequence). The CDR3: CAMTGKSYGYTF. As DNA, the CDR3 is TGTGCCATGACAGGGAAGAGCTATGGCTACACCTTC.

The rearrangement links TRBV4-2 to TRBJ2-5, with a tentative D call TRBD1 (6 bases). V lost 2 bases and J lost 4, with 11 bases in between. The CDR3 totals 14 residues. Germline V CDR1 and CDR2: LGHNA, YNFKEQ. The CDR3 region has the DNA TGTGCCAGCAGCCAAAGAGGGGGTGGAGAGACCCAGTACTTC. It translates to CASSQRGGGETQYF.

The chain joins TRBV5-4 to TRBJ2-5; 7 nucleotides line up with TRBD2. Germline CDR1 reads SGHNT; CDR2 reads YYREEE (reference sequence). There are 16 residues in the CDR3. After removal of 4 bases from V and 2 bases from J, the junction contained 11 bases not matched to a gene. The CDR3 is CASSQTGREKQETQYF. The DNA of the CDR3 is TGTGCCAGCAGCCAGACTGGGAGGGAGAAACAAGAGACCCAGTACTTC.

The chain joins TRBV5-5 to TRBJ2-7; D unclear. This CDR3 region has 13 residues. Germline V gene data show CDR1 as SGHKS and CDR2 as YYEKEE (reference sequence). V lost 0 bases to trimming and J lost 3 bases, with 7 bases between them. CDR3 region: CASSLVIYYEQYF. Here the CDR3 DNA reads TGTGCCAGCAGCTTGGTCATCTACTACGAGCAGTACTTC. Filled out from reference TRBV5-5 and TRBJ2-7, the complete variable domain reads DAGVTQSPTHLIKTRGQQVTLRCSPISGHKSVSWYQQVLGQGPQFIFQYYEKEERGRGNFPDRFSARQFPNYSSELNVNALLLGDSALYLCASSLVIYYEQYFGPGTRLTVT.

The CDR3 DNA is TGTGCCAGCAAACCTAGTTCTTCTAGCACAGATACGCAGTATTTT. It codes for CASKPSSSSTDTQYF. The chain joins TRBV2 to TRBJ2-3; D gene ambiguous. Germline CDR1 SNHLY, CDR2 FYNNEI. This CDR3 has 15 amino acids. V shed 7 bases and J shed 0 bases, with 14 bases lying between them.

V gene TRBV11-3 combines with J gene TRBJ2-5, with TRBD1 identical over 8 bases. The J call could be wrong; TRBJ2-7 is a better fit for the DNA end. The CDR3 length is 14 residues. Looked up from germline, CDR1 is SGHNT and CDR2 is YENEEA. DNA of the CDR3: TGTGCCAGCAGCCTCGCCGGACAGGGCTACGAGCAGTACTTC. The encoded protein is CASSLAGQGYEQYF.